This T cell receptor beta chain stems from a study of shared clonotypes between healthy human individuals. Healthy HIV-negative adults with no recent acute infections or vaccinations were recruited as donors. Per germline, CDR1 MDHEN and CDR2 SYDVKM. The CDR3 spans 14 residues. V was clipped by 9 bases and J by 0 bases, with 11 bases between them. The deep-level immunoSEQ assay was used. Original analysis: ImmunoSEQ yielded junction-only sequences lacking quality scores, so filtering differed. Data came from immunoSEQ multiplex PCR; TCRdb stores just in-frame clones and leaves some out. V and J calls and clone size are copied from that table; D and trimming were computed from the DNA. The table has approximately 440,000 clones, 60% to 80% seen once; the top ten hold about 11%.

This chain uses TRBV28 with TRBJ1-4; no clear D. The TCR was taken from a woman aged 40 to 49 in good health. Some clones in this sample may be carry-over from other donors' samples. The specimen was PBMCs. CDR3 protein: CASSMRSTNEKLFF. CDR3 nucleotides: TGTGCCAGTTCTATGAGGTCAACTAATGAAAAACTGTTTTTT.